Presented here are 15 T cell receptor beta chains from one specimen sequenced in a study of OX40 agonist ivuxolimab in advanced cancers. Generated by immunoSEQ multiplex PCR, the TCRdb table keeps only in-frame clones and is missing some. The data contain approximately 60,000 clones, about four fifths of them singletons. Here the sequenced sample was CD4+ or CD8+ T cells sorted from blood, taken in a trial of the OX40 agonist ivuxolimab. The receptors derive from an adult with an advanced solid tumor such as melanoma, head and neck, liver or kidney cancer.

This clone appeared a single time. J is TRBJ2-1 and V is TRBV5-1, with 11 bases fitting TRBD2. J lost 4 bases, V lost 6 bases, and 9 bases had no gene match. CDR1 is SGHRS and CDR2 is YFSETQ in the germline V gene. The CDR3 spans 16 residues. DNA for the CDR3: TGCGCCAGCACCCAGGGGGCTAGCGGGAGGTACAATGAGCAGTTCTTC. Protein product: CASTQGASGRYNEQFF.

The genes are TRBV6-5 and TRBJ1-2, with TRBD1 matching over 9 bases. The trim removed 6 bases at V and 7 bases at J, leaving 6 bases unmatched. Germline assignment: CDR1 MNHEY and CDR2 SVGAGI. CDR3 length: 13 amino acids. DNA of the CDR3: TGTGCCAGCAGGGATGGACAGGGGACTGGCTACACCTTC. The encoded protein is CASRDGQGTGYTF.

This chain connects TRBV7-6 to TRBJ1-2; D is uncertain. Germline CDR1 reads SGHVS; CDR2 reads FNYEAQ. The V end was cut by 5 bases, the J end by 4 bases, with 14 bases between. The CDR3 totals 14 residues. The CDR3 nucleotides are TGTGCCAGCAGCACCGGACTTTCCCGCTATGGCTACACCTTC. It specifies CASSTGLSRYGYTF.

The chain couples TRBV7-8 to TRBJ1-2; D uncertain. This CDR3 is built from 12 residues. Trimming took 5 bases from V and 7 from J, leaving 11 bases between them. From germline, CDR1 is SGHVS and CDR2 FQNEAQ. DNA for the CDR3: TGTGCCAGCAGCCCTACCTCGGTTGGCTACACCTTC. This codes for CASSPTSVGYTF.

The genes are TRBV18 and TRBJ1-1; D remains unclear. The CDR3 consists of 15 residues. V shed 1 base and J shed 0 bases, with 9 bases lying between them. From germline, CDR1 is KGHSH and CDR2 LQKENI. CDR3 nucleotide sequence: TGTGCCAGCTCACCACTCAGATCTATGAACACTGAAGCTTTCTTT. Translation: CASSPLRSMNTEAFF. The variable domain in full, with the rest retrieved from reference TRBV18 and TRBJ1-1, is NAGVMQNPRHLVRRRGQEARLRCSPMKGHSHVYWYRQLPEEGLKFMVYLQKENIIDESGMPKERFSAEFPKEGPSILRIQQVVRGDSAAYFCASSPLRSMNTEAFFGQGTRLTVV.

This chain joins TRBV10-1 and TRBJ2-1; 7 nucleotides match TRBD1. The ends lost 5 bases at V and 2 bases at J; junction bases unmatched: 9. This CDR3 spans 16 amino acids. From germline, CDR1 is WNHNN and CDR2 SYGVQD (reference sequence). The CDR3 DNA is TGCGCCAGCAGTTCCGCGACAGGGCCTCCCTACAATGAGCAGTTCTTC. This encodes CASSSATGPPYNEQFF.

This clone was seen a handful of times. This sequence joins TRBV29-1 and TRBJ1-1; D is perhaps TRBD1 (5 bases). Per the germline V gene, CDR1 is SQVTM and CDR2 is ANQGSEA. The CDR3 runs 13 residues. With 4 bases removed from V and 1 base from J, the gap between germline ends came to 10 bases. CDR3 sequence reads: CSVVQGPNTEAFF. CDR3 nucleotide sequence: TGCAGCGTTGTGCAGGGACCGAACACTGAAGCTTTCTTT.

The rearrangement uses TRBV5-1 and TRBJ2-2, with no clear D. Trimming removed 4 bases from V and 5 bases from J, with 9 bases in between. Germline V gene sequence: CDR1 SGHRS, CDR2 YFSETQ. The CDR3 consists of 13 residues. The CDR3 DNA follows: TGCGCCAGCAGCCCATCCCGGACCGGGGAGCTGTTTTTT. Protein sequence: CASSPSRTGELFF. The whole variable domain, remainder taken from reference TRBV5-1 and TRBJ2-2, is KAGVTQTPRYLIKTRGQQVTLSCSPISGHRSVSWYQQTPGQGLQFLFEYFSETQRNKGNFPGRFSGRQFSNSRSEMNVSTLELGDSALYLCASSPSRTGELFFGEGSRLTVL.

The chain uses TRBV11-2 and TRBJ1-2, with D possibly being TRBD1 (6 bases). Trimming removed 5 bases at V and 8 bases at J, with 15 bases between. CDR1 is SGHAT, CDR2 FQNNGV, per germline. This CDR3 comprises 13 residues. The CDR3: CASSRIGGVGYTF. DNA for the CDR3: TGTGCCAGCAGCCGGATAGGGGGTGTGGGCTACACCTTC.

CDR3 in amino acids: CASSQDPAGGFYEQYF. CDR3 nucleotide sequence: TGTGCCAGCAGCCAAGACCCAGCGGGGGGCTTCTACGAGCAGTACTTC. The genes are TRBV5-4 and TRBJ2-7; 9 positions agree with TRBD2. This CDR3 is built from 16 residues. The germline CDR1 and CDR2 sequences are SGHNT and YYREEE (reference sequence). J gave up 3 bases and V 4 bases, and 11 bases lay outside the gene matches. The whole variable domain, remainder taken from reference TRBV5-4 and TRBJ2-7, is ETGVTQSPTHLIKTRGQQVTLRCSSQSGHNTVSWYQQALGQGPQFIFQYYREEENGRGNFPPRFSGLQFPNYSSELNVNALELDDSALYLCASSQDPAGGFYEQYFGPGTRLTVT.

The chain links TRBV9 to TRBJ2-1, with TRBD2 identical over 10 bases. The CDR3 totals 15 residues. CDR1 SGDLS and CDR2 YYNGEE come from the germline V gene. Losses at the gene ends were 4 bases for V and 4 bases for J; bases not matched to a gene: 5. The chain's CDR3 is CASSRSSGGYNEQFF. The CDR3 nucleotides are TGTGCCAGCAGCCGAAGTAGCGGGGGGTACAATGAGCAGTTCTTC.

Details on this clone: A junction end diverges from the germline sequence, so it may reflect a read error. The same CDR3 can be traced to other DNA sequences in this sample. The CDR3 DNA sequence: TGCGCCAGCAGTGATAACTGGGCAGATACGCAGTATTTT. As protein: CASSDNWADTQYF. V usage is TRBV6-4 and J usage is TRBJ2-3; D gene ambiguous. This CDR3 contains 13 residues. CDR1 is MRHNA and CDR2 is SNTAGT in the germline V gene.

CDR3 DNA: TGTGCCAGCAGCCGGGACACTGGTAGCTACGAGCAGTACTTC. Translation: CASSRDTGSYEQYF. The chain joins TRBV6-5 to TRBJ2-7, with a weak D call TRBD1 (6 bases). Per germline, CDR1 MNHEY and CDR2 SVGAGI. V was trimmed by 6 bases and J by 3 bases, leaving 15 bases between them. CDR3 size: 14 residues.

This chain joins TRBV7-9 and TRBJ2-5, with unresolved D. This CDR3 spans 17 amino acids. The germline V and J ends were trimmed by 1 base and 0 bases, with 15 bases remaining between them. In germline, CDR1 is SEHNR, CDR2 FQNEAQ (reference sequence). The CDR3 loop is CASSLGQATEYQETQYF. CDR3 nucleotide sequence: TGTGCCAGCAGCTTAGGTCAGGCGACGGAGTACCAAGAGACCCAGTACTTC.

The chain has TRBV7-2 and TRBJ2-7, with a possible D match to TRBD1 (6 bases). This CDR3 comprises 15 residues. Germline CDR1 and CDR2: SGHTA and FQGNSA. Trimming pared 5 bases from V and 4 bases from J, leaving 18 bases between. CDR3 nucleotide sequence: TGTGCCAGCAGCCGAGGGACACAGCCCGGGTACGAGCAGTACTTC. It specifies CASSRGTQPGYEQYF.